Each of the 14 T cell receptor beta chains below was sequenced from the same sample in a study of T cell changes during pregnancy in multiple sclerosis. The data were produced by immunoSEQ multiplex PCR, yet TCRdb's version contains in-frame clones alone and is incomplete. The repertoire holds approximately 46,000 clones, around 93% seen once, with approximately 2.9% in the top ten. Sequencing was performed on CD8+ T cells from peripheral blood mononuclear cells, taken in the second trimester of pregnancy. The receptors originated from a female donor with multiple sclerosis, enrolled in a pregnancy study.

In its sample, this clone was seen a few times. The V and J genes are TRBV4-3 and TRBJ2-5, with a tentative D call TRBD2 (5 bases). This CDR3 is 16 amino acids long. Germline CDR1 reads LGHNA; CDR2 reads YSLEER. The germline V and J ends were trimmed by 4 bases and 2 bases, with 17 bases remaining between them. The CDR3 region is CASSPRGPGEQETQYF. CDR3 sequence (DNA): TGCGCCAGCAGCCCCCGAGGACCCGGGGAGCAAGAGACCCAGTACTTC.

The chain is built from TRBV29-1 and TRBJ2-3; 8 bases are shared with TRBD2. The CDR3 is made up of 16 amino acids. The trim removed 2 bases at V and 3 bases at J, leaving 10 bases unmatched. Germline CDR1 and CDR2: SQVTM and ANQGSEA. CDR3 sequence reads: CSVETPGGPGTDTQYF. The CDR3 nucleotides read TGCAGCGTTGAAACCCCGGGGGGGCCCGGGACAGATACGCAGTATTTT.

The chain recombines TRBV5-6 with TRBJ2-3; tentatively, D is TRBD2 (5 bases). Trimming removed 0 bases from V and 2 bases from J, with 10 bases in between. CDR1 and CDR2 (germline): SGHDT, YYEEEE. The CDR3 runs 15 residues. This CDR3 reads CASSLVPSPTDTQYF. The DNA of the CDR3 is TGTGCCAGCAGCTTGGTTCCTAGCCCCACAGATACGCAGTATTTT.

This clone was counted a few times. The chain combines TRBV6-1 with TRBJ1-1; 9 bases fit TRBD1. CDR3 length: 14 amino acids. In germline, CDR1 is MNHNS, CDR2 SASEGT. Losses at the gene ends were 5 bases for V and 4 bases for J; bases not matched to a gene: 5. CDR3 DNA: TGTGCCAGCAGTACCGGACAGGGGCCCACTGAAGCTTTCTTT. It encodes CASSTGQGPTEAFF.

This chain joins TRBV5-6 and TRBJ1-2, with TRBD1 as a possible D gene (6 bases). The CDR3 has 14 residues. Germline-derived CDR1 and CDR2 are SGHDT and YYEEEE. The V gene lost 4 bases and the J gene lost 2 bases, with 12 bases spanning the gap. CDR3 loop: CASSGGRVNYGYTF. CDR3 coding DNA: TGTGCCAGCAGCGGGGGCAGGGTGAACTATGGCTACACCTTC.

The chain combines TRBV7-2 with TRBJ1-6; tentatively, D is TRBD1 (5 bases). Germline CDR1 is SGHTA and CDR2 is FQGNSA. The CDR3 runs 15 residues. With 4 bases removed from V and 7 bases from J, the gap between germline ends came to 14 bases. CDR3 region: CASSWGGVGNSPLHF. The CDR3 nucleotides are TGTGCCAGCAGCTGGGGAGGGGTGGGCAATTCACCCCTCCACTTT.

The rearrangement uses TRBV13 and TRBJ2-7; TRBD2 aligns across 9 bases. The V segment lost 3 bases and the J segment 0 bases; nucleotides outside the gene matches: 3. The germline gives CDR1 PRHDT, CDR2 FYEKMQ (reference sequence). The CDR3 sequence is 15 residues long. The CDR3 bases are TGTGCCAGCAGCTTGACTAGCGGCAGCTCCTACGAGCAGTACTTC. Translated: CASSLTSGSSYEQYF.

This clone has only one observation. The DNA for the CDR3 is TGTGCCAGCAGCTCCGAGGTGGGCAATGAGCAGTTCTTC. Amino acid sequence: CASSSEVGNEQFF. The chain links TRBV7-9 to TRBJ2-1; the D is unclear. Germline-derived CDR1 and CDR2 are SEHNR and FQNEAQ (reference sequence). Trimming took off 4 bases at V and 6 bases at J, with 10 bases between the two ends. The CDR3 has 13 amino acids.

This chain connects TRBV7-3 to TRBJ2-2, with D hard to call. Germline CDR1 reads SGHTA; CDR2 reads FQGTGA. Trimming pared 3 bases from V and 3 bases from J, leaving 11 bases between. This CDR3 has 15 residues. CDR3 in DNA: TGTGCCAGCAGCTTCTACCCCCAGGACACCGGGGAGCTGTTTTTT. Its translation is CASSFYPQDTGELFF.

The chain couples TRBV19 to TRBJ1-5; D is possibly TRBD1 (6 bases). CDR1 and CDR2 from the germline V gene are LNHDA and SQIVND (reference sequence). V gave up 3 bases and J gave up 2 bases, with 14 bases separating them. The CDR3 contains 16 residues. The CDR3 DNA follows: TGTGCCAGTAGTATTGAACAGGGTTTGGGCAATCAGCCCCAGCATTTT. Its translation is CASSIEQGLGNQPQHF.

The chain is built from TRBV5-6 and TRBJ2-7; unclear D gene. V shed 0 bases and J shed 0 bases, with 13 bases lying between them. This CDR3 has 16 residues. Per the germline V gene, CDR1 is SGHDT and CDR2 is YYEEEE. The CDR3 spells CASSLGAGAYSYEQYF. CDR3 bases: TGTGCCAGCAGCTTGGGGGCAGGTGCCTACTCCTACGAGCAGTACTTC.

The CDR3: CASSLSAGRSEQYF. The CDR3 DNA follows: TGTGCCAGCAGTTTATCGGCAGGGCGGTCTGAGCAGTACTTC. This sequence joins TRBV27 and TRBJ2-7, with D possibly being TRBD1 (5 bases). This CDR3 is 14 amino acids long. CDR1 is MNHEY, CDR2 SMNVEV, per germline (reference sequence). Trimming took 0 bases from V and 7 from J, leaving 13 bases between them.

The chain recombines TRBV27 with TRBJ1-2; a weak D match, TRBD1 (5 bases). Between the trimmed V and J ends, which lost 5 bases and 0 bases, there was a span of 19 bases. The CDR3 covers 17 residues. Germline V lookup: CDR1 MNHEY, CDR2 SMNVEV (reference sequence). For the CDR3, the DNA is TGTGCCAGCAGTCCAGGGCCGGGTTTAGTGGCTAACTATGGCTACACCTTC. It encodes CASSPGPGLVANYGYTF.

The chain has TRBV30 and TRBJ1-1, with a weak D call TRBD1 (5 bases). This CDR3 has 15 residues. Trimming left V 3 bases short and J 3 bases short, with 17 bases between. Germline CDR1 reads GTSNPN; CDR2 reads SVGIG (reference sequence). CDR3 DNA: TGTGCCTGGAGCCCCGACAGAGGAGCCTACACTGAAGCTTTCTTT. Translation gives CAWSPDRGAYTEAFF. Based on the CDR3 plus reference TRBV30 and TRBJ1-1, the full variable domain is SQTIHQWPATLVQPVGSPLSLECTVEGTSNPNLYWYRQAAGRGLQLLFYSVGIGQISSEVPQNLSASRPQDRQFILSSKKLLLSDSGFYLCAWSPDRGAYTEAFFGQGTRLTVV.